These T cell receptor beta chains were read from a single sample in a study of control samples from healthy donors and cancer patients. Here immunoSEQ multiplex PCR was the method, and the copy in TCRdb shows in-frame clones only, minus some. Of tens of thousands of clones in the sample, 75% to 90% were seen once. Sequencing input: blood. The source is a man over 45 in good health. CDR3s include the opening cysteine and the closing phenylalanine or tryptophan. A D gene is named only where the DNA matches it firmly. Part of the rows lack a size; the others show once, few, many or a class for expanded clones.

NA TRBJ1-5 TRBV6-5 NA CASNKGGGNQPQHF TGTGCCAGCAATAAGGGCGGCGGCAATCAGCCCCAGCATTTT
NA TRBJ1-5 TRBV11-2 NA CASSLAGNQPQHF TGTGCCAGCAGCTTGGCCGGAAATCAGCCCCAGCATTTT
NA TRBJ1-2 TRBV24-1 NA CATSDSRRAGGYTF TGTGCCACCAGTGACTCGCGGAGGGCCGGAGGCTACACCTTC
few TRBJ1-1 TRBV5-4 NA CASSLGQNPEAFF TGTGCCAGCAGCCTCGGACAGAACCCTGAAGCTTTCTTT
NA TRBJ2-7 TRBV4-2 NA CASSQVMGSSGDQIIYEQYF TGTGCCAGCAGCCAAGTCATGGGGTCATCGGGGGATCAGATAATCTACGAGCAGTACTTC
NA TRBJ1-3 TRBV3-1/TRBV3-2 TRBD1 CASSSGQGSGNTIYF TGTGCCAGCAGCTCGGGACAGGGGTCTGGAAACACCATATATTTT
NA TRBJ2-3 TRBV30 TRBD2 CAWSVPRLAGTDTQYF TGTGCCTGGAGTGTACCCCGACTAGCGGGCACAGATACGCAGTATTTT
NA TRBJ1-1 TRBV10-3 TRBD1 CASKSKGQGATEAFF TGTGCCAGCAAATCCAAAGGACAGGGGGCAACTGAAGCTTTCTTT
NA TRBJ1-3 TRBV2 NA CASSEWGRRESGNTIYF TGTGCCAGCAGTGAATGGGGGCGGCGAGAGTCTGGAAACACCATATATTTT
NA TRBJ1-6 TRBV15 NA CATSRGAFHF TGTGCCACCAGCAGAGGCGCGTTCCACTTT
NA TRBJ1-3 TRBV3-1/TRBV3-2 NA CASSPDAAGNTIYF TGTGCCAGCAGCCCGGACGCAGCTGGAAACACCATATATTTT
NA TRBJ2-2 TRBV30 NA CAWSSDARTGELFF TGTGCCTGGAGCTCCGATGCGAGGACCGGGGAGCTGTTTTTT